One and the same sample provided the 2 T cell receptor beta chains below, sequenced in a study of cytomegalovirus exposure and HLA in healthy donors. PCR was performed using 60 Vbeta and 13 Jbeta primers. Profiling relied on immunoSEQ multiplex PCR, and the TCRdb table lists in-frame clones only, not all of them. The table shows approximately 130,000 clones, with roughly 85% occurring only once. The sequenced sample was PBMCs. The receptors stem from a woman in her twenties or thirties in good health and CMV-seropositive.

This chain links TRBV6-1 with TRBJ1-5; the match to TRBD1 covers 7 bases. The germline CDR1 and CDR2 sequences are MNHNS and SASEGT. V lost 5 bases and J lost 1; bases outside the gene matches: 5. The CDR3 length is 15 residues. The CDR3 DNA is TGTGCCAGCAGTCACGGGACAGTAAGCAATCAGCCCCAGCATTTT. This translates into CASSHGTVSNQPQHF.

This clone was detected only once. The DNA of the CDR3 is TGTGCCAGTAGTACCCCCAAGACAGGGAACACTGAAGCTTTCTTT. This gives the protein CASSTPKTGNTEAFF. The V and J genes are TRBV19 and TRBJ1-1, with D perhaps TRBD1 (6 bases). The CDR3 spans 15 residues. CDR1 is LNHDA, CDR2 SQIVND, per germline (reference sequence). Between the trimmed V and J ends, which lost 4 bases and 1 base, there was a span of 13 bases.